Reported below is one T cell receptor beta chain. Combining a sample-barcoded 5' primer with a J-beta primer mix, a second PCR ran for about 7 to 12 cycles. TCRdb re-called the 5' RACE reads through MiXCR, storing one row per CDR3 protein. This table holds fewer than 900,000 distinct CDR3 sequences, roughly 41% found once. Germline assignment: CDR1 DFQATT and CDR2 SNEGSKA (reference sequence). The V end was cut by 3 bases, the J end by 6 bases, with 15 bases between. This CDR3 has 14 residues. The sample belongs to a study of blood T cells in healthy people across ages. Sample: blood. This chain links TRBV20-1 with TRBJ2-1; D is unresolved. The sequence derives from a woman aged 55-70 years in good health. The CDR3 sequence is CSASLNTLGNEQFF. In nucleotides, the CDR3 is TGCAGTGCTAGCCTGAACACCCTGGGCAATGAGCAGTTCTTC.